The present entry profiles one T cell receptor beta chain with its context. Original data processing: By means of reference gene primer amplification, nucleated cell counts were estimated. The method was immunoSEQ multiplex PCR; TCRdb's version includes in-frame clones alone and lacks a portion of them. For V, J and clone size, that table is used; D and trimming come from the DNA. The table has approximately 210,000 clones, 86% seen once. The germline V gene has CDR1 SGHTA and CDR2 FQGNSA. The CDR3 runs to 18 residues. After removal of 4 bases from V and 0 bases from J, the junction contained 11 bases not matched to a gene. This sample is part of a study of blood T cell repertoires in COVID-19. Study-wide background: Both acute and convalescent COVID-19 samples were obtained from the United States, Italy and Spain. PBMCs, B-cell-depleted T cells, or T cells were the source of the cDNA or gDNA that made up the material.

The source of this sequence is a man in his thirties or forties who had recovered from COVID-19. The rearrangement uses TRBV7-2 and TRBJ1-3; 8 bases line up with TRBD1. The material sequenced was peripheral blood. CDR3 residues: CASSSPTGAMSSGNTIYF. CDR3 DNA sequence: TGTGCCAGCAGCTCCCCGACAGGGGCGATGAGCTCTGGAAACACCATATATTTT.